This T cell receptor beta chain derives from a study of blood T cell repertoires in COVID-19. Trimming pared 5 bases from V and 3 bases from J, leaving 10 bases between. The CDR3 is made up of 13 amino acids. Sequencing used immunoSEQ multiplex PCR; TCRdb keeps in-frame clones, though not all of them. The sample consists of 150,000 or so clones, around 73% of them appearing once. Input material: peripheral blood. The sequence was obtained from a woman aged 50 to 60 with active or convalescent COVID-19. This sequence joins TRBV12-3 or TRBV12-4 and TRBJ1-1, with D perhaps TRBD1 (6 bases). For the CDR3, the DNA is TGTGCCAGCAGTCTGTACAGGGACACTGAAGCTTTCTTT. It encodes CASSLYRDTEAFF.